The source of this T cell receptor beta chain is a study of T cell repertoires in cytomegalovirus infection. Overall study context: CMV epitopes, recently identified HLA-C-restricted and well-studied HLA-B-restricted, were used. The public TCR beta signatures pointed to both CMV infection and matching HLA type. Study-wide results and caveats: HLA-C-restricted CMV-specific TCR beta clonotypes prevailed in the ex vivo response. The cumulative frequency of public TCR beta families identified carriers of CMV plus the relevant HLA.

A single record per CDR3 protein comes from TCRdb applying MiXCR to the reads. The sample includes roughly 920,000 distinct CDR3 sequences, roughly 30% of them seen just once. The V gene end was trimmed by 7 bases and the J gene end by 7 bases; junction bases not matched to a gene: 2. The CDR3 spans 11 residues. A word on this clonotype: The antigen remains undetermined.

This specimen was cultured CD8+ T cells from PBMCs, taken from culture after CMV antigen stimulation. This chain links TRBV12-3 or TRBV12-4 with TRBJ1-2, with 8 bases matching TRBD1. This clonotype was obtained from a human donor in good health (CMV status not recorded). Some clones in this sample may be carry-over from other donors' samples. As DNA, the CDR3 is TGTGCCAGCACCCAGGGGGCTGGCTACACCTTC. This gives the protein CASTQGAGYTF.